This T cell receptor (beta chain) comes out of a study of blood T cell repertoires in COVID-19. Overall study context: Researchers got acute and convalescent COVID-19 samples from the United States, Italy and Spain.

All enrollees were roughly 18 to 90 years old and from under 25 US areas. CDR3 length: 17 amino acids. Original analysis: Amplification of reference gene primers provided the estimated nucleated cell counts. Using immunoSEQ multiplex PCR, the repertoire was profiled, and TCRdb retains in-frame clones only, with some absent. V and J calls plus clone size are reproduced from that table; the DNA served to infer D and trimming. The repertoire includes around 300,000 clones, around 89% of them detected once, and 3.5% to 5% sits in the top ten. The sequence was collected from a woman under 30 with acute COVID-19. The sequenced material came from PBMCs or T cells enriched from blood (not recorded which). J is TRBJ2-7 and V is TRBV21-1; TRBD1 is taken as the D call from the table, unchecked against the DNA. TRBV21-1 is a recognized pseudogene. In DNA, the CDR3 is TGTGCCAGCGAATTCAATTTGGAGATACAGGTGTCCTACGAGCAGTACTTC. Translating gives CASEFNLEIQVSYEQYF.